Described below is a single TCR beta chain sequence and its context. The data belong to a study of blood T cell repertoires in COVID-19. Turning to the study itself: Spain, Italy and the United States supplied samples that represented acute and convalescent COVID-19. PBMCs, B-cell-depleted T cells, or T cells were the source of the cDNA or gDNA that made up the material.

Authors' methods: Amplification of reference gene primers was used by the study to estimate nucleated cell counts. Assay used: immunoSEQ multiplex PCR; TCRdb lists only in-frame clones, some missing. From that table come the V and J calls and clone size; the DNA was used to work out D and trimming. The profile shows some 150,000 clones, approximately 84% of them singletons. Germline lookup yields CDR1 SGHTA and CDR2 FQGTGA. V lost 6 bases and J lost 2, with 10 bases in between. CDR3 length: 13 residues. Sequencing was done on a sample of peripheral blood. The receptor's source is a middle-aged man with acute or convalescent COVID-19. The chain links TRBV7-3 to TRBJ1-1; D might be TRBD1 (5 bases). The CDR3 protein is CASRRRGNTEAFF. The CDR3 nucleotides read TGTGCCAGCAGGAGAAGGGGAAACACTGAAGCTTTCTTT.